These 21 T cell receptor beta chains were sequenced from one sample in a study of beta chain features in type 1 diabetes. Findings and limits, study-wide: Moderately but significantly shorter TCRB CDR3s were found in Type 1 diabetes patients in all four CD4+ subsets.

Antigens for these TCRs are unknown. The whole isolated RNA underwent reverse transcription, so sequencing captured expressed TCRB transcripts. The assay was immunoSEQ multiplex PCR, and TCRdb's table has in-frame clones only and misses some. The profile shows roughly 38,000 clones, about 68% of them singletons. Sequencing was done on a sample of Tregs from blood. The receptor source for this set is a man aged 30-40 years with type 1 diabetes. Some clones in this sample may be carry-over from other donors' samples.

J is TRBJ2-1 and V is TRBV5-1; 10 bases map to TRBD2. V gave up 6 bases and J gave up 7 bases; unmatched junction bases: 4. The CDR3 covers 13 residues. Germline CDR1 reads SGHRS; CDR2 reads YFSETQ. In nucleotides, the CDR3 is TGCGCCAGCACTAGCGGGGGTGCGAATGAGCAGTTCTTC. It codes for CASTSGGANEQFF.

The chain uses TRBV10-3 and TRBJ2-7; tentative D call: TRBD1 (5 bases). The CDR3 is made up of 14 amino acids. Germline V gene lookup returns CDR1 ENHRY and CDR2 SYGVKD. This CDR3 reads CATIDRAGPYEQYF. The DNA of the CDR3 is TGTGCTACCATCGACCGGGCAGGGCCCTACGAGCAGTACTTC.

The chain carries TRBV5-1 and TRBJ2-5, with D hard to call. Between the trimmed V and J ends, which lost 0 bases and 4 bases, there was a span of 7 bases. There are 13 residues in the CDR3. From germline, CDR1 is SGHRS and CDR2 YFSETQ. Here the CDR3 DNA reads TGCGCCAGCAGCTTGGGTGGCGGAGAGACCCAGTACTTC. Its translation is CASSLGGGETQYF.

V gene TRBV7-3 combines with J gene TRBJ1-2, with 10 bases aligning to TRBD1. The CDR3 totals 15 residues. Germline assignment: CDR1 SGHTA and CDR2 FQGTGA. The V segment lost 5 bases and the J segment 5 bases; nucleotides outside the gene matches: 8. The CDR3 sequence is CASSPQPGQGYGYTF. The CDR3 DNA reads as TGTGCCAGCAGCCCACAGCCGGGACAGGGGTATGGCTACACCTTC.

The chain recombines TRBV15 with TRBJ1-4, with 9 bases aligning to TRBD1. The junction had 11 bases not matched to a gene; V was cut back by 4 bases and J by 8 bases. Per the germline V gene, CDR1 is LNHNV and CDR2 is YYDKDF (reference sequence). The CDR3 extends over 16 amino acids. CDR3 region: CATSNPSGTGREKLFF. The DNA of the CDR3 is TGTGCCACCAGCAACCCCTCCGGGACAGGGCGAGAAAAACTGTTTTTT.

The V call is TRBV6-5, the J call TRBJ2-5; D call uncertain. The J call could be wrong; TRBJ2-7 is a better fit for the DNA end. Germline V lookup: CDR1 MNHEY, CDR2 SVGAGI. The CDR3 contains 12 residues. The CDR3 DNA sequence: TGTGCCAGCAGAGACCAATGGAGCGAGCAGTACTTC. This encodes CASRDQWSEQYF.

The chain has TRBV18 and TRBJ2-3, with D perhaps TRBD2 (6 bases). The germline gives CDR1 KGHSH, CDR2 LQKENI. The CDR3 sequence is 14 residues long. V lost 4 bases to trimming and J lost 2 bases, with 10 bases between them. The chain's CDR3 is CASSQGLITDTQYF. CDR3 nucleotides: TGTGCCAGCTCACAGGGACTTATCACAGATACGCAGTATTTT.

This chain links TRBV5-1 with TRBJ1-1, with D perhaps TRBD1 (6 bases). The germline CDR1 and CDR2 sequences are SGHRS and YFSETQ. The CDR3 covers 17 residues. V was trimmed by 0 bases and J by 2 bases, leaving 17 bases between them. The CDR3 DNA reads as TGCGCCAGCAGCTTGGCCCCCAGGACAGACTCAAACACTGAAGCTTTCTTT. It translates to CASSLAPRTDSNTEAFF.

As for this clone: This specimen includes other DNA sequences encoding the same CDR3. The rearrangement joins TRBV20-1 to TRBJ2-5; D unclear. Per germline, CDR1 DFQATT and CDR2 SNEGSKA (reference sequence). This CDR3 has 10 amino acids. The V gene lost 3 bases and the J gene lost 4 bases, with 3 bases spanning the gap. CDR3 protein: CSARRETQYF. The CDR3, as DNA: TGCAGTGCTAGGAGAGAGACCCAGTACTTC.

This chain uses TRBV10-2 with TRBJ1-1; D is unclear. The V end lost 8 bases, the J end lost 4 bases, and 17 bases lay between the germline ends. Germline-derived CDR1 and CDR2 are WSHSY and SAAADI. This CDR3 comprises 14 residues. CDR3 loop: CASYSRELGTEAFF. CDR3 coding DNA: TGCGCCAGCTACTCCCGGGAGTTGGGCACTGAAGCTTTCTTT.

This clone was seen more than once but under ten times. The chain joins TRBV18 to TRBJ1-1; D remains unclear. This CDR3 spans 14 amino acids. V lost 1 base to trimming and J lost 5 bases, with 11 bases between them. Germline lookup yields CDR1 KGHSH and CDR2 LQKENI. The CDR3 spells CASSPQGGNTEAFF. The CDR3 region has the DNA TGTGCCAGCTCACCACAGGGAGGGAATACTGAAGCTTTCTTT. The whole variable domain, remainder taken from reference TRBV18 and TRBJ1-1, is NAGVMQNPRHLVRRRGQEARLRCSPMKGHSHVYWYRQLPEEGLKFMVYLQKENIIDESGMPKERFSAEFPKEGPSILRIQQVVRGDSAAYFCASSPQGGNTEAFFGQGTRLTVV.

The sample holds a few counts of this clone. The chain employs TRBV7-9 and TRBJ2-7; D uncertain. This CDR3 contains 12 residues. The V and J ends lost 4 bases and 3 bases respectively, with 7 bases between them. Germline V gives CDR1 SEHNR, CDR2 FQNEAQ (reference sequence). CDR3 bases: TGTGCCAGCAGCTCGTGGAGCTACGAGCAGTACTTC. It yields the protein CASSSWSYEQYF.

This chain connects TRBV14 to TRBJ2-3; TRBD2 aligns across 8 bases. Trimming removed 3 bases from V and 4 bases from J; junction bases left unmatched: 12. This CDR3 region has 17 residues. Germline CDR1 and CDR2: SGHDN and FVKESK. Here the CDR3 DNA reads TGTGCCAGCAGCCATCCCTCACTAGCGGAGCTTTCAGATACGCAGTATTTT. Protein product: CASSHPSLAELSDTQYF. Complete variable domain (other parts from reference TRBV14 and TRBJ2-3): EAGVTQFPSHSVIEKGQTVTLRCDPISGHDNLYWYRRVMGKEIKFLLHFVKESKQDESGMPNNRFLAERTGGTYSTLKVQPAELEDSGVYFCASSHPSLAELSDTQYFGPGTRLTVL.

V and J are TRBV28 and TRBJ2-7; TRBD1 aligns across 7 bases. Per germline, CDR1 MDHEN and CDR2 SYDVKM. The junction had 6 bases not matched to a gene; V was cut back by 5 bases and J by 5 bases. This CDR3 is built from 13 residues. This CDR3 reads CASSRQGVNEQYF. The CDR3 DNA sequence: TGTGCCAGCAGTAGACAGGGAGTCAACGAGCAGTACTTC.

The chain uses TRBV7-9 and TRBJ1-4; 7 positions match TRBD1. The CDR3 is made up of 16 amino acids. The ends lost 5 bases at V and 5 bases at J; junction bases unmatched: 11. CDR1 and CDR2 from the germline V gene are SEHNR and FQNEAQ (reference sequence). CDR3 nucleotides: TGTGCCAGCAGCCCGGGGACAGTCCTTGAGAATGAAAAACTGTTTTTT. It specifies CASSPGTVLENEKLFF.

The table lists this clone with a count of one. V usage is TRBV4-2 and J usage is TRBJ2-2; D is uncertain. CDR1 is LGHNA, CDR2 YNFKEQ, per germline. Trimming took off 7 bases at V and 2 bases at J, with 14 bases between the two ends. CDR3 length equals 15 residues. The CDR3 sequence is CASNGLGSNTGELFF. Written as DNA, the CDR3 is TGTGCCAGCAATGGGCTTGGCAGTAACACCGGGGAGCTGTTTTTT.

The chain's CDR3 is CASSLTRGTDTQYF. The CDR3 DNA is TGTGCCAGCAGCTTAACCAGGGGCACAGATACGCAGTATTTT. The J gene is TRBJ2-3, the V gene TRBV7-3; TRBD1 is a possible D gene (5 bases). CDR1 and CDR2 from the germline V gene are SGHTA and FQGTGA. The CDR3 is 14 residues long. With 0 bases removed from V and 1 base from J, the gap between germline ends came to 5 bases.

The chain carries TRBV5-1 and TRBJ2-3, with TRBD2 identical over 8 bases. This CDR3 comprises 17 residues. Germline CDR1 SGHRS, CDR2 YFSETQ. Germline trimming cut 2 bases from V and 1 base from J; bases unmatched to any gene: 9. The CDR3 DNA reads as TGCGCCAGCAGCTTAAGACGGGGGGGCCATGGCACAGATACGCAGTATTTT. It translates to CASSLRRGGHGTDTQYF.

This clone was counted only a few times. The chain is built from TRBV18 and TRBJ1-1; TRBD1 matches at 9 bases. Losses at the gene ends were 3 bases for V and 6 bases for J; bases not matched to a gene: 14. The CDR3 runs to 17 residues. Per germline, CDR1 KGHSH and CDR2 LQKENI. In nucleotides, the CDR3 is TGTGCCAGCTCACCCTGGACAGGGGATTGGGGCATGGCTGAAGCTTTCTTT. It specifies CASSPWTGDWGMAEAFF.

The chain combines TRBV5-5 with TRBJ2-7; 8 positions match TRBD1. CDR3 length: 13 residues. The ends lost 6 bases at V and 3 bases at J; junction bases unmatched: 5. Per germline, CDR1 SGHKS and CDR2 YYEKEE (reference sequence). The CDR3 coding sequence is TGTGCCAGCACCGGTGGACAGGGCTACGAGCAGTACTTC. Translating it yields CASTGGQGYEQYF.

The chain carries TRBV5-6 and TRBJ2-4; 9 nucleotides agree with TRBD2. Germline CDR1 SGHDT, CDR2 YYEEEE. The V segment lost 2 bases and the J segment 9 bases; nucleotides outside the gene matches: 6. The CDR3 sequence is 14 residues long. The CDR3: CASSFSGGSGIQYF. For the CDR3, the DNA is TGTGCCAGCAGCTTTAGCGGGGGATCTGGCATTCAGTACTTC.